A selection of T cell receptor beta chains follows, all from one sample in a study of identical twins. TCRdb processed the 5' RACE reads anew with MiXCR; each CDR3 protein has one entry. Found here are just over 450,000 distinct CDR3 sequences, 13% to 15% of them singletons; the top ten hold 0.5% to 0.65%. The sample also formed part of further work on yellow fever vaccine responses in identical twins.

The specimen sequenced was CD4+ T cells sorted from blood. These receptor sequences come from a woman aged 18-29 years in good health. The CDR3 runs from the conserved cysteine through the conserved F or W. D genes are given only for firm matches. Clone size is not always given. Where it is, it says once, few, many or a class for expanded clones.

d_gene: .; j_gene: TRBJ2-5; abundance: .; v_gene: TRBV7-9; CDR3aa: CASSLNGALRIAETQYF; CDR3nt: TGTGCCAGCAGCTTAAACGGGGCCCTCAGAATCGCAGAGACCCAGTACTTC
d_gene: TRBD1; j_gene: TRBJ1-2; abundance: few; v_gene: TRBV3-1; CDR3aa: CASSQSSGGTGYTF; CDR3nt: TGTGCCAGCAGCCAAAGTTCAGGGGGGACCGGCTACACCTTC
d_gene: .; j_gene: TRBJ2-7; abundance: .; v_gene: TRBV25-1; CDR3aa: CASSAHLGPASYEQYF; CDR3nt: TGTGCCAGCAGTGCGCACCTGGGGCCGGCATCCTACGAGCAGTACTTC
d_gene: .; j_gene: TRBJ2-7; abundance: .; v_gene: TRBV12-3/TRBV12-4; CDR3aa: CASSFGGGDSGYEQYF; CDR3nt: TGTGCCAGCAGTTTTGGGGGGGGGGACAGCGGCTACGAGCAGTACTTC
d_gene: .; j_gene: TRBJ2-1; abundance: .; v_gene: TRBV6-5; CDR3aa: CASSYSIGGSFGYEQFF; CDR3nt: TGTGCCAGCAGTTATAGTATCGGGGGCTCGTTTGGTTATGAGCAGTTCTTC
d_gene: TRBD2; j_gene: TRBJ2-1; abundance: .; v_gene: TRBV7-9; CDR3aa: CASSLVPRGGEQFF; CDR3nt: TGTGCCAGCAGCTTAGTCCCCCGGGGGGGCGAGCAGTTCTTC
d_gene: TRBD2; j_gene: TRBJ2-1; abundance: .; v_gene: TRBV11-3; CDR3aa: CASSFSGLAGGGNEQFF; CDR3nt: TGTGCCAGCAGCTTTTCCGGACTAGCGGGGGGGGGCAATGAGCAGTTCTTC
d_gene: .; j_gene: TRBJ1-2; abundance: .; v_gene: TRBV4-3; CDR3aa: CASSQDSGLSGYTF; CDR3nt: TGCGCCAGCAGCCAAGATTCGGGACTTTCAGGCTACACCTTC
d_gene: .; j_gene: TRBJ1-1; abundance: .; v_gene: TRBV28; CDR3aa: CASSLQGWTEAFF; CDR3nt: TGTGCCAGCAGTTTACAGGGTTGGACTGAAGCTTTCTTT
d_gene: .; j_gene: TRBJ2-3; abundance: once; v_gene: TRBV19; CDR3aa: CASSTKLGIAAVGLDTQYF; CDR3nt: TGTGCCAGTAGCACCAAACTTGGGATAGCGGCCGTCGGGTTAGATACGCAGTATTTT
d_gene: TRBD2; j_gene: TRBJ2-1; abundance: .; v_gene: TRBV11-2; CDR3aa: CASSSGTSGGEQFF; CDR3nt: TGTGCCAGCAGCTCAGGGACTAGCGGGGGTGAGCAGTTCTTC
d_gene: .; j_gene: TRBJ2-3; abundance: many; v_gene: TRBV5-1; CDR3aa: CASKEGGHGDTQYF; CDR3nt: TGCGCCAGCAAGGAGGGGGGGCATGGAGATACGCAGTATTTT
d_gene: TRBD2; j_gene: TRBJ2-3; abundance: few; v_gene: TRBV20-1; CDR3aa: CSARAQGLAGEADTQYF; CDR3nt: TGCAGTGCTAGAGCCCAGGGACTAGCGGGAGAAGCTGATACGCAGTATTTT
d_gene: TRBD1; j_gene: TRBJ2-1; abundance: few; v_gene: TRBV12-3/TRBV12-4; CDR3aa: CASSLADRVISNEQFF; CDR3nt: TGTGCCAGCAGTTTAGCCGACAGGGTAATAAGCAATGAGCAGTTCTTC
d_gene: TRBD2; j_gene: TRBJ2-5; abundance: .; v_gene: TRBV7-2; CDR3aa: CASSASTSGGPHGTQYF; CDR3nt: TGTGCCAGCAGCGCCTCGACTAGCGGGGGGCCTCATGGGACCCAGTACTTC
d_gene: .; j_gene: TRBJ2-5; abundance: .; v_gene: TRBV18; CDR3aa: CASSPLASGGETQYF; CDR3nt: TGTGCCAGCTCACCCCTTGCGAGCGGCGGGGAGACCCAGTACTTC
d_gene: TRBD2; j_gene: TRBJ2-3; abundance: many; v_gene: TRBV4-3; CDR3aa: CASSPMASGTDTQYF; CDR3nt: TGCGCCAGCAGCCCGATGGCTAGCGGGACGGATACGCAGTATTTT
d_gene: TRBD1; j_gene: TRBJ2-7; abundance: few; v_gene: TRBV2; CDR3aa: CASDRVTYEQYF; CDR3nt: TGTGCCAGCGACAGGGTAACCTACGAGCAGTACTTC
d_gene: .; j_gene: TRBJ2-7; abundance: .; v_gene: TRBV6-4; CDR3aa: CASSATDSATEQYF; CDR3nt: TGTGCCAGCAGTGCCACAGACAGCGCTACGGAGCAGTACTTC
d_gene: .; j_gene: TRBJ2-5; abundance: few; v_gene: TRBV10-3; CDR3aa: CAISVSEETQYF; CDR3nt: TGTGCCATCAGTGTCAGTGAAGAGACCCAGTACTTC
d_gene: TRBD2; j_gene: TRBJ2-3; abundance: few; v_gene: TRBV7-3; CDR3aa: CASSLTSGAGTDTQYF; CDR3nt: TGTGCCAGCAGCTTGACTAGCGGGGCCGGCACAGATACGCAGTATTTT
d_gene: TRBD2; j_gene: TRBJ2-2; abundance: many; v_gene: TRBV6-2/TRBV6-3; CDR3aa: CASISPREKPTGELFF; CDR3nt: TGTGCCAGCATCTCACCGCGGGAGAAACCCACCGGGGAGCTGTTTTTT
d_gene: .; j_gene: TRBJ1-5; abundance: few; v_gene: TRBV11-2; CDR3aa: CASSLGGSGNQPQHF; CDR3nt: TGTGCCAGCAGCTTGGGCGGCTCAGGGAATCAGCCCCAGCATTTT
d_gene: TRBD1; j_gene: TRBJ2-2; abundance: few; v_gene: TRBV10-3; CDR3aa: CAISGQGATGELFF; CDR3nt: TGTGCCATCAGTGGACAGGGGGCCACCGGGGAGCTGTTTTTT
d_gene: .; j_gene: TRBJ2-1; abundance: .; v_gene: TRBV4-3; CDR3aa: CASSPTGLSTYNEQFF; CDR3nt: TGCGCCAGCAGCCCCACGGGACTCTCGACCTACAATGAGCAGTTCTTC
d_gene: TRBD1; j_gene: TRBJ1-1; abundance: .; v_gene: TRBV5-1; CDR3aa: CASSRGTGYESNTEAFF; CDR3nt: TGCGCCAGCAGCCGCGGGACAGGGTACGAGTCGAACACTGAAGCTTTCTTT
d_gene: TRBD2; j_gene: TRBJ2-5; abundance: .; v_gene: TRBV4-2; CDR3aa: CASSEREWETQYF; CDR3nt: TGTGCCAGCAGCGAGCGGGAATGGGAGACCCAGTACTTC
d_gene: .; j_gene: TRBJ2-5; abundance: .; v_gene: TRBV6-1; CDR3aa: CASRTDFQETQYF; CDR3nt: TGTGCCAGCAGGACAGATTTCCAAGAGACCCAGTACTTC
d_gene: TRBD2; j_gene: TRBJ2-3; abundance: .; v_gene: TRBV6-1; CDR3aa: CASSRTSGSGGGTDTQYF; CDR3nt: TGTGCCAGCAGCAGGACTAGCGGGAGTGGGGGGGGCACAGATACGCAGTATTTT
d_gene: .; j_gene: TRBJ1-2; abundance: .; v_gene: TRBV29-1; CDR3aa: CSVDGAGPGYTF; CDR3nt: TGCAGCGTGGACGGGGCCGGGCCTGGCTACACCTTC
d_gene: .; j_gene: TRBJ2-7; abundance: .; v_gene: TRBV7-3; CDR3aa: CASSRTGTNEQYF; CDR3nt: TGTGCCAGCAGCCGAACAGGGACCAACGAGCAGTACTTC
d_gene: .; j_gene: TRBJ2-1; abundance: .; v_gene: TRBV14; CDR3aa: CASSKDGDVRYNEQFF; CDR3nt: TGTGCCAGCAGCAAAGACGGGGACGTACGATACAATGAGCAGTTCTTC
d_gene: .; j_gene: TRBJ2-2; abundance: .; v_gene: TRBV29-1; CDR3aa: CSVDETRQRSFLTTGELFF; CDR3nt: TGCAGCGTTGATGAAACGCGACAAAGATCGTTTTTGACCACCGGGGAGCTGTTTTTT
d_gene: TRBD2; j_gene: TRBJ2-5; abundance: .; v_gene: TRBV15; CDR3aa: CATSRERLAGETQYF; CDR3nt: TGTGCCACCAGCAGAGAAAGACTAGCTGGGGAGACCCAGTACTTC
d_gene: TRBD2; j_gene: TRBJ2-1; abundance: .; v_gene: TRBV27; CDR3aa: CASSPRTSGGYNEQFF; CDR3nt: TGTGCCAGCAGTCCCCGGACTAGCGGGGGTTACAATGAGCAGTTCTTC
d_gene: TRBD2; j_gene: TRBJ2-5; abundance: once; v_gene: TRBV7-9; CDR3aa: CASSQRELRETQYF; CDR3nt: TGTGCCAGCAGCCAGCGGGAGTTACGGGAGACCCAGTACTTC
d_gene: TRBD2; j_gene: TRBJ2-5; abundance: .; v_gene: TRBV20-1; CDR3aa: CSAALAGLQETQYF; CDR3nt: TGCAGTGCTGCTCTAGCGGGTCTCCAAGAGACCCAGTACTTC
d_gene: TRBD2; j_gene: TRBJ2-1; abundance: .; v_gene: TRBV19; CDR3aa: CASSIVAGQYNEQFF; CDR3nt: TGTGCCAGTAGTATTGTAGCGGGACAATACAATGAGCAGTTCTTC
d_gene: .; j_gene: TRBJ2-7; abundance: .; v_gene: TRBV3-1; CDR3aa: CASSQADREVYEQYF; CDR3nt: TGTGCCAGCAGCCAAGCAGACAGGGAGGTCTACGAGCAGTACTTC
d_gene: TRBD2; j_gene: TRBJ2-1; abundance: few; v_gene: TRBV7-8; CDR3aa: CASSLRRLAYGEYNEQFF; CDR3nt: TGTGCCAGCAGCTTACGCCGACTAGCGTATGGGGAATACAATGAGCAGTTCTTC
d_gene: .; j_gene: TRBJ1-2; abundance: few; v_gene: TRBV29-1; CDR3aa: CSVEDPPGARSYTF; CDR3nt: TGCAGCGTTGAAGATCCCCCGGGGGCGCGGAGCTACACCTTC
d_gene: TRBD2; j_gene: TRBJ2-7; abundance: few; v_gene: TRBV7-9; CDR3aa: CASSAGTSGYEQYF; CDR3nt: TGTGCCAGCAGCGCCGGGACTAGCGGCTACGAGCAGTACTTC
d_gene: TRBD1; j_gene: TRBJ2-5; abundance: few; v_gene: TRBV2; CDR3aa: CASRGGTGVQETQYF; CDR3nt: TGTGCCAGCAGAGGCGGGACAGGGGTCCAAGAGACCCAGTACTTC
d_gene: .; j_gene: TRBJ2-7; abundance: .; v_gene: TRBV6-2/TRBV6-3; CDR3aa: CASSSRFETYEQYF; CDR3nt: TGTGCCAGCAGTTCGAGGTTTGAGACCTACGAGCAGTACTTC
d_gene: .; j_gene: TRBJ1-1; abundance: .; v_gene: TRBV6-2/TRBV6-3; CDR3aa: CASSYGGQNTEAFF; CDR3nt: TGTGCCAGCAGTTATGGGGGCCAGAACACTGAAGCTTTCTTT
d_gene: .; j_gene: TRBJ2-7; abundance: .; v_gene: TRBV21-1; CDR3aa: CASSKSRASDPYEQYF; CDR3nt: TGTGCCAGCAGCAAAAGCAGGGCTAGCGACCCCTACGAGCAGTACTTC
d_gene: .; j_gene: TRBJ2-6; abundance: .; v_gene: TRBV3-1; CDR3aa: CASRLGHGANVLTF; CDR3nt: TGTGCCAGCCGTCTGGGGCATGGGGCCAACGTCCTGACTTTC
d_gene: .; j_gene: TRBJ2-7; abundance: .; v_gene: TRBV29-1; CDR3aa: CSVDTGTDEQYF; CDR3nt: TGCAGCGTTGACACAGGGACCGACGAGCAGTACTTC
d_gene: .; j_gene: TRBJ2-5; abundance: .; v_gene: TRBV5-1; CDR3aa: CASSSSTKETQYF; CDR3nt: TGCGCCAGCAGCTCCTCGACAAAAGAGACCCAGTACTTC
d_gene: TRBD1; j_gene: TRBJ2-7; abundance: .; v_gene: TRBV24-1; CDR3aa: CATSDSGQDPYEQYF; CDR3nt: TGTGCCACCAGTGACTCCGGACAGGATCCCTACGAGCAGTACTTC